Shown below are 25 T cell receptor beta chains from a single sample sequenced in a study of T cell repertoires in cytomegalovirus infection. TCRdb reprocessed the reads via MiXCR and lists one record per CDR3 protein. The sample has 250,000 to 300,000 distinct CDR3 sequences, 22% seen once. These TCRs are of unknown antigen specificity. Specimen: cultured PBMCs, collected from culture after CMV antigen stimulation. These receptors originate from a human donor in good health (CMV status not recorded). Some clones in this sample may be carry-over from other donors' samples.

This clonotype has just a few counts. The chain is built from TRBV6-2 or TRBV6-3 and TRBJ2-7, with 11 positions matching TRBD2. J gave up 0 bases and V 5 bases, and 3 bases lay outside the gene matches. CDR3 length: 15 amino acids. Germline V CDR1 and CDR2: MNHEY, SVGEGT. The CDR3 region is CASSGLAGYSYEQYF. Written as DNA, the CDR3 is TGTGCCAGCAGTGGACTAGCGGGTTACTCCTACGAGCAGTACTTC.

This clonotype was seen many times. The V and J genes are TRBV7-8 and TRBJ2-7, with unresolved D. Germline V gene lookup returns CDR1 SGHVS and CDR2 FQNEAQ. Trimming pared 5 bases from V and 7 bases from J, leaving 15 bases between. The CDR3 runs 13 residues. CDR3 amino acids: CASSRGEAREQYV. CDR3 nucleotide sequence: TGTGCCAGCAGCCGTGGCGAAGCGCGGGAGCAGTACGTC.

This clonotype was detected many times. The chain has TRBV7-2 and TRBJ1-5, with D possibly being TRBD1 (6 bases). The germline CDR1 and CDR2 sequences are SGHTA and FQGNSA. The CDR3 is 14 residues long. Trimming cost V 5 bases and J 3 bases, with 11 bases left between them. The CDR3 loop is CASSLGQFNQPQHF. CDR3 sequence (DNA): TGTGCCAGCAGCCTCGGACAGTTCAATCAGCCCCAGCATTTT.

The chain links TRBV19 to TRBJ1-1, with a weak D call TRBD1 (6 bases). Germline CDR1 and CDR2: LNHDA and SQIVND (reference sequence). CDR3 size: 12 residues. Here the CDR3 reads CVARGLNTEAFF. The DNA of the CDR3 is TGTGTTGCAAGGGGGTTGAACACTGAAGCTTTCTTT.

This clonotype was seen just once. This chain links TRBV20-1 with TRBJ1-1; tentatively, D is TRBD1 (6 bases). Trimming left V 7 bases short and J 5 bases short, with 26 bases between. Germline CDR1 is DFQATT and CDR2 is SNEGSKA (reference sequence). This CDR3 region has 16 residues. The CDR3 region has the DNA TGCAGTGTCAGGGGCCAGGAGGGGGGGGTGTGGACTGAAGCTTTCTTT. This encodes CSVRGQEGGVWTEAFF.

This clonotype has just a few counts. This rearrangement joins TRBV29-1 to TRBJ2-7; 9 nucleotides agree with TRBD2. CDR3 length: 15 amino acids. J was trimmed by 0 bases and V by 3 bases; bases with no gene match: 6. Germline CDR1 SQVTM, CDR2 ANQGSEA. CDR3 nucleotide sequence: TGCAGCGTTGACGGGGCGGGAGGGCCCTCCTACGAGCAGTACGTC. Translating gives CSVDGAGGPSYEQYV.

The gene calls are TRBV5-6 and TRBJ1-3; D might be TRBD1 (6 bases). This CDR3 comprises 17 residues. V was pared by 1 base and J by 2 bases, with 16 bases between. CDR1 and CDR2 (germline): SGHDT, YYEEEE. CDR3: CASSLLRWGRTGNTIYF. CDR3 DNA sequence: TGTGCCAGCAGCTTGTTGCGTTGGGGGCGTACTGGAAACACCATATATTTT.

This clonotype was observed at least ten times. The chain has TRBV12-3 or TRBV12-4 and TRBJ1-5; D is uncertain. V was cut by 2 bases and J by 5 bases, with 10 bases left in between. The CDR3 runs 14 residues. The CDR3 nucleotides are TGTGCCAGCAGTTTATCACCCAAAGATCAGCCCCAGCATTTT. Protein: CASSLSPKDQPQHF.

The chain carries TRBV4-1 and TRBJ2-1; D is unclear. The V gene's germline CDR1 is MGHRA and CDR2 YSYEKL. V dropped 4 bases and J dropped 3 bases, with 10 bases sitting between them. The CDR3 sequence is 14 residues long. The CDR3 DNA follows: TGCGCCAGCAGCCTAACTCCTTTCTACAATGAGCAGTTCTTC. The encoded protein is CASSLTPFYNEQFF.

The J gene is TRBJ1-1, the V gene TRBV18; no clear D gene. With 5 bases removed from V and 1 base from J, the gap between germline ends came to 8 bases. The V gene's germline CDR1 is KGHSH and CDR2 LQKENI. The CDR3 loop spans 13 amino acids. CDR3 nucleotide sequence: TGTGCCAGCTCATATCTGCGGAACACTGAAGCTTTCTTT. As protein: CASSYLRNTEAFF.

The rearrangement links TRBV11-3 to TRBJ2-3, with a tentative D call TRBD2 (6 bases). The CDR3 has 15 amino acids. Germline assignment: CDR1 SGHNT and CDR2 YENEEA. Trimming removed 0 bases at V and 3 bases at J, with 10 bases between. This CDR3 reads CASSLDGTVTDTQYF. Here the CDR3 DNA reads TGTGCCAGCAGCTTAGATGGGACTGTTACAGATACGCAGTATTTT.

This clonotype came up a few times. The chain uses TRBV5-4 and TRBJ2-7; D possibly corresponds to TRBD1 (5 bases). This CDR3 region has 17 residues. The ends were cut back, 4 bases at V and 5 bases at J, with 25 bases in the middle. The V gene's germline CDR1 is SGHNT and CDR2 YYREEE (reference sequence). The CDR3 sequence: CASSPGGEDTLPHEQYV. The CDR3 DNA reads TGTGCCAGCAGCCCTGGCGGTGAGGACACCCTCCCCCACGAGCAGTACGTC.

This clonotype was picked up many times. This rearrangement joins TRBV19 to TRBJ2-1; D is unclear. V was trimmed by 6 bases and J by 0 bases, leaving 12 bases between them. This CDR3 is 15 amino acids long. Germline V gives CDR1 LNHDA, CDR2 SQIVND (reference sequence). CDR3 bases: TGTGCCAGTAGCGCCCAAGTTAGCTCCTACAATGAGCAGTTCTTC. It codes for CASSAQVSSYNEQFF.

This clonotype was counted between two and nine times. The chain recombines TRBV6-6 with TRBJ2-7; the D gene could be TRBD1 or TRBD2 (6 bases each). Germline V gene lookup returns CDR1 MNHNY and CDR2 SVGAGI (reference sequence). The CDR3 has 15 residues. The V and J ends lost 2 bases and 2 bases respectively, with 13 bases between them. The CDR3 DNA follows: TGTGCCAGCAGTTACGGGGGGCTCAACACCTACGAGCAGTACTTC. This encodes CASSYGGLNTYEQYF.

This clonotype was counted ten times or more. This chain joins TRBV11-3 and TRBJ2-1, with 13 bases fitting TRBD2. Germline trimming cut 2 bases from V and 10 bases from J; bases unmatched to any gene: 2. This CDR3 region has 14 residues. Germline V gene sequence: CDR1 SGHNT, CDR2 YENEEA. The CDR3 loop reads CASSLSGLAGEQFF. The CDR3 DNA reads TGTGCCAGCAGCTTATCGGGACTAGCGGGAGAGCAGTTCTTC. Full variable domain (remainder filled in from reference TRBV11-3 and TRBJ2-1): EAGVVQSPRYKIIEKKQPVAFWCNPISGHNTLYWYLQNLGQGPELLIRYENEEAVDDSQLPKDRFSAERLKGVDSTLKIQPAELGDSAVYLCASSLSGLAGEQFFGPGTRLTVL.

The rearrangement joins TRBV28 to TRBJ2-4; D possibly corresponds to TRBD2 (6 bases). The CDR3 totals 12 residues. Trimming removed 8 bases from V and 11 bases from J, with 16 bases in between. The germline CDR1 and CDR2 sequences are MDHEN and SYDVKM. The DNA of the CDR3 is TGTGCCAGCCGGGACTTCCGATCGGTTCAGTACTTC. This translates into CASRDFRSVQYF.

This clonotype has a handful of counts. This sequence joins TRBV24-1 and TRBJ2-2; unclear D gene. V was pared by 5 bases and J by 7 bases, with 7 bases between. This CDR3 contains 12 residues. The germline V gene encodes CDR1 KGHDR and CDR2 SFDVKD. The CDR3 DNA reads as TGTGCCACCAGTGGGAGCCACGGGGAGCTGTTTTTT. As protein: CATSGSHGELFF.

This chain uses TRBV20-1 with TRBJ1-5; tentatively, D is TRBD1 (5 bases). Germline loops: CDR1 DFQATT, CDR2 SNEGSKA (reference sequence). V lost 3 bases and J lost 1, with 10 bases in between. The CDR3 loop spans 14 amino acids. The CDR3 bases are TGCAGTGCTAGGGGGGGAGGGAGCAATCAGCCCCAGCATTTT. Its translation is CSARGGGSNQPQHF.

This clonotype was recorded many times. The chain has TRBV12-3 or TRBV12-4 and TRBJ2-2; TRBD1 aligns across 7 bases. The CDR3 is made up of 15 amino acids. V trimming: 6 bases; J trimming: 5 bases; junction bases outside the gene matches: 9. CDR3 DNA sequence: TGTGCCAGCAGCCATCGACAGGGCGGGACCGGGGAGCTGTTTTTT. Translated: CASSHRQGGTGELFF.

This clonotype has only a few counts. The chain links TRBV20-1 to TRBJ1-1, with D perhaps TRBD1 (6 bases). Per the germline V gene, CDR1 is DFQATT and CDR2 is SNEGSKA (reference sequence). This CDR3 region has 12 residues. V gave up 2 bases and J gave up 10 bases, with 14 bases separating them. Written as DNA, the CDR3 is TGCAGTGCTAGAACCCCAGGGGACGCAGCTTTCTTT. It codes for CSARTPGDAAFF.

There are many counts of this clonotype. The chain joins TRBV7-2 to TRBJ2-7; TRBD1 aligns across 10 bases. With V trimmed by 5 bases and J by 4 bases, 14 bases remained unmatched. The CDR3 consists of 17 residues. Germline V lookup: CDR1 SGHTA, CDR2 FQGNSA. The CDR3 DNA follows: TGTGCCAGCAGCCATGGACTGGTCAGGACAGGGGGGTACGAGCAGTACTTC. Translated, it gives CASSHGLVRTGGYEQYF. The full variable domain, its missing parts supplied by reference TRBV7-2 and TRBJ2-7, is GAGVSQSPSNKVTEKGKDVELRCDPISGHTALYWYRQSLGQGLEFLIYFQGNSAPDKSGLPSDRFSAERTGGSVSTLTIQRTQQEDSAVYLCASSHGLVRTGGYEQYFGPGTRLTVT.

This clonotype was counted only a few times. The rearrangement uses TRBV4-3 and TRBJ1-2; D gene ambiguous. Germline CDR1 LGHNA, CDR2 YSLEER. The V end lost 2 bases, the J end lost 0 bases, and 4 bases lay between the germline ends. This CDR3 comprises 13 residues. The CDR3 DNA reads TGCGCCAGCAGCCAAATGGCTAACTATGGCTACACCTTC. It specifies CASSQMANYGYTF.

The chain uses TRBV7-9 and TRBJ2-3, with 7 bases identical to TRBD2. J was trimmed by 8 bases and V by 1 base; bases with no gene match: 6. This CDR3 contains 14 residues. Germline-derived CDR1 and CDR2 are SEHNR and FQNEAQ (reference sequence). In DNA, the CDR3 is TGTGCCAGCAGCTTAGGGGGCGGGAGTGGTACGCAGTATTTT. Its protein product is CASSLGGGSGTQYF.

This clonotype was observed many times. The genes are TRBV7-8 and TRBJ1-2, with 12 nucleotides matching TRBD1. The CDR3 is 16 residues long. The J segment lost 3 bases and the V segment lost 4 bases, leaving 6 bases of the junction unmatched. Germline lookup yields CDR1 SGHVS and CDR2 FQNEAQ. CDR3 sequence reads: CASSWDRGRVDYGYTF. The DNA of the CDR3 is TGTGCCAGCAGCTGGGACAGGGGGCGAGTCGACTATGGCTACACCTTC.

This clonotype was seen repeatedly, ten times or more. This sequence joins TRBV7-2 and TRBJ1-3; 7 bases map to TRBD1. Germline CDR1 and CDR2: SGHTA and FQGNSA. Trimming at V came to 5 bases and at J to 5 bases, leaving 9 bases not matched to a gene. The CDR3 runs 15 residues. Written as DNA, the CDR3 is TGTGCCAGCAGCACCCCGGGACAGACGAGAAACACCATATATTTT. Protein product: CASSTPGQTRNTIYF.